A single sample gave rise to the 8 T cell receptor beta chains below, sequenced in a study of identical twins. TCRdb processed the 5' RACE reads anew with MiXCR; each CDR3 protein has one entry. Here the sample spans approximately 230,000 distinct CDR3 sequences, around 15% being singletons. Sequenced sample: memory (CD45RO+) T cells sorted from blood. These receptors were obtained from a woman between 18 and 29 years old in good health.

This clonotype was found a few times. This sequence joins TRBV12-3 or TRBV12-4 and TRBJ1-2, with 7 positions matching TRBD1. J was trimmed by 4 bases and V by 0 bases; bases with no gene match: 5. The CDR3 consists of 15 residues. For the CDR3, the DNA is TGTGCCAGCAGTTTAGCGGGGGACAGTTCCTATGGCTACACCTTC. Translation: CASSLAGDSSYGYTF.

This clonotype was recorded a few times. DNA for the CDR3: TGCGCCAGCAGCCAAGACTCAGGGGACTCACCCCTCCACTTT. Amino acids: CASSQDSGDSPLHF. This chain connects TRBV4-3 to TRBJ1-6; weak D call: TRBD1 (6 bases). V lost 0 bases to trimming and J lost 10 bases, with 10 bases between them. The CDR3 loop spans 14 amino acids. Germline V CDR1 and CDR2: LGHNA, YSLEER.

This rearrangement joins TRBV7-2 to TRBJ2-1; TRBD2 matches at 8 bases. Trimming cost V 3 bases and J 5 bases; bases outside gene matches: 3. The germline CDR1 and CDR2 sequences are SGHTA and FQGNSA. The CDR3 totals 14 residues. The CDR3 region has the DNA TGTGCCAGCAGCTTGGCGGGAGGCCACAATGAGCAGTTCTTC. This gives the protein CASSLAGGHNEQFF.

This clonotype was counted a few times. The chain joins TRBV12-3 or TRBV12-4 to TRBJ2-1, with 7 bases fitting TRBD1. CDR3 length: 15 residues. The trim removed 5 bases at V and 3 bases at J, leaving 7 bases unmatched. The CDR3 region is CASSPDRAYYNEQFF. The CDR3 coding sequence is TGTGCCAGCAGTCCCGACAGGGCCTACTACAATGAGCAGTTCTTC.

This clonotype was counted only a few times. The chain has TRBV20-1 and TRBJ1-5, with D unresolved. The V gene lost 7 bases and the J gene lost 7 bases, with 8 bases spanning the gap. Germline CDR1 is DFQATT and CDR2 is SNEGSKA (reference sequence). The CDR3 has 10 amino acids. CDR3 loop: CSVDGQPQHF. The CDR3 DNA sequence: TGCAGTGTCGACGGGCAGCCCCAGCATTTT.

This clonotype has only a few counts. The V and J genes are TRBV5-1 and TRBJ2-5, with D maybe TRBD2 (7 bases). This CDR3 contains 17 residues. The germline V gene encodes CDR1 SGHRS and CDR2 YFSETQ. Deletions cut 0 bases from V and 4 bases from J, with 19 bases between. The CDR3 reads CASSLGPRRGLPETQYF. CDR3 DNA sequence: TGCGCCAGCAGCTTGGGTCCAAGGCGGGGGCTCCCAGAGACCCAGTACTTC.

This clonotype has a handful of counts. This chain joins TRBV14 and TRBJ2-1, with 8 bases fitting TRBD2. Germline values: CDR1 SGHDN, CDR2 FVKESK. CDR3 length: 16 amino acids. Losses at the gene ends were 0 bases for V and 7 bases for J; bases not matched to a gene: 8. This CDR3 reads CASSQDLAGWKNEQFF. The DNA of the CDR3 is TGTGCCAGCAGCCAAGATTTAGCGGGATGGAAGAATGAGCAGTTCTTC.

This chain uses TRBV20-1 with TRBJ2-7; perhaps TRBD1 as D (6 bases). The CDR3 consists of 13 residues. Germline CDR1 DFQATT, CDR2 SNEGSKA (reference sequence). Trimming took 3 bases from V and 2 from J, leaving 11 bases between them. The CDR3, as DNA: TGCAGTGCTAGTTCGACAGGAACCTACGAGCAGTACTTC. This encodes CSASSTGTYEQYF.